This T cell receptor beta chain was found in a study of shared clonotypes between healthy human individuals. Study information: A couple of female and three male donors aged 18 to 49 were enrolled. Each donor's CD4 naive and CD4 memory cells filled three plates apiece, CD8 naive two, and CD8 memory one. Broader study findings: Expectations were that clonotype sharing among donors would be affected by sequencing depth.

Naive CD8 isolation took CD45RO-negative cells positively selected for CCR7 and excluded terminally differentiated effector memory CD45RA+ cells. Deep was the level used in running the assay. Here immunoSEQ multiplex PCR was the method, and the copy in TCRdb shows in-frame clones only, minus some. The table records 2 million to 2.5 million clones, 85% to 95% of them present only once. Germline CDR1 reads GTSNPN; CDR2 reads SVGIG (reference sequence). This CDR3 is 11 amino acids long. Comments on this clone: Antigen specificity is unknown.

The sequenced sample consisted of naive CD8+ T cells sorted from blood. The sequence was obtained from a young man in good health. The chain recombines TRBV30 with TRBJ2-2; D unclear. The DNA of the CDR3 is TGTGCTTTCGGGTGGGCCGGGGAGCTGTTTTTT. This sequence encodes CAFGWAGELFF. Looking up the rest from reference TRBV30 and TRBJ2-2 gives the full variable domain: SQTIHQWPATLVQPVGSPLSLECTVEGTSNPNLYWYRQAAGRGLQLLFYSVGIGQISSEVPQNLSASRPQDRQFILSSKKLLLSDSGFYLCAFGWAGELFFGEGSRLTVL.